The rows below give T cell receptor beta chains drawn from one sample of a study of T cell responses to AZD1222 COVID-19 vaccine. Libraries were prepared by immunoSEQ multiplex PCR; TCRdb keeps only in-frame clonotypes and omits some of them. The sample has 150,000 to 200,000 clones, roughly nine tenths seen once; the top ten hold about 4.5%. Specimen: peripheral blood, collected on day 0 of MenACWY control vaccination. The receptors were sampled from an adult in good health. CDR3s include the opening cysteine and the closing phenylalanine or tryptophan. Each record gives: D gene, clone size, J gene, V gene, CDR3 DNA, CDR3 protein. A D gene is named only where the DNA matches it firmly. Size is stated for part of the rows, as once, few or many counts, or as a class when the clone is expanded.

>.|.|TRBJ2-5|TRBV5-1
TGCGCCAGCAGCGGGGGACTGGGGACCCTACAAGAGACCCAGTACTTC
CASSGGLGTLQETQYF
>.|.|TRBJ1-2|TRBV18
TGTGCCAGCTCACCCCTGGACACCCCGAGGCTTAATGGCTACACCTTC
CASSPLDTPRLNGYTF
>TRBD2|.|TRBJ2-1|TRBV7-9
TGTGCCAGCACCTTTAGGGCGGGAGACAATGAGCAGTTCTTC
CASTFRAGDNEQFF
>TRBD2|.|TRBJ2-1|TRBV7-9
TGTGCCAGCAGCTTACCCCACAAGCGGGAGGGATCCTACAATGAGCAGTTCTTC
CASSLPHKREGSYNEQFF
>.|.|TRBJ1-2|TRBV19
TGTGCCAGTAGGGGGGGAACAGGGATCTATGGCTACACCTTC
CASRGGTGIYGYTF
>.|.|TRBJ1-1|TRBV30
TGTGCCTGGAGTGTACCCGGGGGCGCTGAAGCTTTCTTT
CAWSVPGGAEAFF
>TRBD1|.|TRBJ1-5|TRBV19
TGTGCCAGTAGTATTGGGGACAGTTATTATAGCAATCAGCCCCAGCATTTT
CASSIGDSYYSNQPQHF
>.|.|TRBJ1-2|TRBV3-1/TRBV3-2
TGTGCCAGCAGCCTCATGGGGGCTAACTATGGCTACACCTTC
CASSLMGANYGYTF
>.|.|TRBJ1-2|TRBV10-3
TGTGCCATCAGTGAGGGACCGTCAGGGAGGGGCTACACCTTC
CAISEGPSGRGYTF
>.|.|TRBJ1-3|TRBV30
TGTGCCTACCTCGGAATCTCTGGAAACACCATATATTTT
CAYLGISGNTIYF
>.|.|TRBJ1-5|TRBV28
TGTGCCAGCGGGCGGGGGAGACGCCAGCCCCAGCATTTT
CASGRGRRQPQHF
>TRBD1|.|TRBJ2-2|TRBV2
TGTGCCAGCGGATCGGACAGGGGTGCCGGGGAGCTGTTTTTT
CASGSDRGAGELFF
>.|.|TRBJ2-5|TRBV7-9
TGTGCCAGCAGCTTAGGCGTGGCTGGGGGTTTAGAGACCCAGTACTTC
CASSLGVAGGLETQYF
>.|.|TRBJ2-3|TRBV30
TGTGCCTGGAGTTCCTACTACACAGATACGCAGTATTTT
CAWSSYYTDTQYF
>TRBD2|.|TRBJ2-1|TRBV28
TGTGCCAGCAGCCTTGGACTAGCGTCGGAAAATGAGCAGTTCTTC
CASSLGLASENEQFF
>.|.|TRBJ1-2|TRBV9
TGTGCCCGAACAGGGCTTGGCTACACCTTC
CARTGLGYTF
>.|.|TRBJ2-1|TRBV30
TGTGCCTGGAGCCGATTGGGGCGCGAGCAGTTCTTC
CAWSRLGREQFF
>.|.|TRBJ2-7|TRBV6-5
TGTGCCAGCAGTTACTCGATAACCCGGGAGTCCTACGAGCAGTACTTC
CASSYSITRESYEQYF
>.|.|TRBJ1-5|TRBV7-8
TGTGCCAGCAGCTTAGAACAGATTTATCAGCCCCAGCATTTT
CASSLEQIYQPQHF
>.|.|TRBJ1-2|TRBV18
TGTGCCAGCTCACCCCGGGATGGCTACACCTTC
CASSPRDGYTF
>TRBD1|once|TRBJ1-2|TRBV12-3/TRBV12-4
TGTGCCAGCAGCCTACAGGGGGAAGGCTACACCTTC
CASSLQGEGYTF
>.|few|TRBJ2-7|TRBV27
TGTGCCAGCGGTGACCCCTTTATCAGGGAATTC
CASGDPFIREF
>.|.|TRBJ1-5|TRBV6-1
TGTGCCAGCAGTGAAGCGCGCACACGAACAGCTTATAGCAATCAGCCCCAGCATTTT
CASSEARTRTAYSNQPQHF
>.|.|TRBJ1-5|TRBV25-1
TGTGCCAGCAGTCCGGGGGGACCTAGCAATCAGCCCCAGCATTTT
CASSPGGPSNQPQHF
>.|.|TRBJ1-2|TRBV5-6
TGTGCCAGCAGCTTGTACGGACCCAATGGCTACACCTTC
CASSLYGPNGYTF
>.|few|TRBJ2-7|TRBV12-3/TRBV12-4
TGTGCCAGCAGTGCCAGAAGTTACGAGCAGTACTTC
CASSARSYEQYF
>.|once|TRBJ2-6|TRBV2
TGTGCCAGCAGCAGGGGGGGTCGGGTCTCTGGGGCCAACGTCCTGACTTTC
CASSRGGRVSGANVLTF
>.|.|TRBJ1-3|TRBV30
TGTGCCTCCGGTAGGAACTCTGGAAACACCATATATTTT
CASGRNSGNTIYF
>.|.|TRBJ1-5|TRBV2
TGTGCCAGCAGCCGACGCCCAGATAATCAGCCCCAGCATTTT
CASSRRPDNQPQHF
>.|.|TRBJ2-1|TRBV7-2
TGTGCCAGCAGCTTAGGGGGGCCGGTATACAATGAGCAGTTCTTC
CASSLGGPVYNEQFF
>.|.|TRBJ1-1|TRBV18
TGTGCCAGCTCACCACTTACAGTAATTGCTGAAGCTTTCTTT
CASSPLTVIAEAFF
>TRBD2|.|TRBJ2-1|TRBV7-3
TGTGCCAGCAGTCTTATCGGGACTAGCGGTTCCGGGAATGAGCAGTTCTTC
CASSLIGTSGSGNEQFF
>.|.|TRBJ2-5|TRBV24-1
TGTGCCACCAGTGACCGTCCCACAGAGACCCAGTACTTC
CATSDRPTETQYF
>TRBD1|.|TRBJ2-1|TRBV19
TGTGCCAGTAGTAGCCGTAGGGACAGGGGGGAATATGAGCAGTTCTTC
CASSSRRDRGEYEQFF
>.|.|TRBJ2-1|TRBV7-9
TGTGCCAGCAGCTCCCTAGTGGGCTCCTACAATGAGCAGTTCTTC
CASSSLVGSYNEQFF
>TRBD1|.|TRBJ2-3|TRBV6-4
TGTGCCAGCAGTGCTAGGGACAGGGGGCAAGATACGCAGTATTTT
CASSARDRGQDTQYF
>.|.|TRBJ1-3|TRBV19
TGTGCCAGTAGTGGGGCGTCTGGAAACACCATATATTTT
CASSGASGNTIYF
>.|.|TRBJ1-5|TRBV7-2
TGTGCCAGCAGCTTAGACAGGGTTGGACAGCCCCAGCATTTT
CASSLDRVGQPQHF
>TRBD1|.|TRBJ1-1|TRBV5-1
TGCGCCAGCGGAACTGGACAGGAGAACACTGAAGCTTTCTTT
CASGTGQENTEAFF
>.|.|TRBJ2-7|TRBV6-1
TGTGCCAGCAGTGAACCCTATATGGGGGAGCAGTACTTC
CASSEPYMGEQYF
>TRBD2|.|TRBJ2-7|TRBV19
TGTGCCAGTAGTATCAAGCGGGAGAGGGGTTACGAGCAGTACTTC
CASSIKRERGYEQYF
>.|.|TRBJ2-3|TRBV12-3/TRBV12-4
TGTGCCAGCCTAAGACAACTCACAGATACGCAGTATTTT
CASLRQLTDTQYF
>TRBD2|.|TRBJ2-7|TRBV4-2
TGTGCCAGCAGCCAAGCGGGGAGGGACGGTGCCTACGAGCAGTACTTC
CASSQAGRDGAYEQYF
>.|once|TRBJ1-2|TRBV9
TGTGCCAGCAGCGTTGGGAGAGAAGCTAACTATGGCTACACCTTC
CASSVGREANYGYTF
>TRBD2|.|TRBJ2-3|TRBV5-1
TGCGCCAGCAGCTCCACCATAGCGGGAGCAACGACAGATACGCAGTATTTT
CASSSTIAGATTDTQYF
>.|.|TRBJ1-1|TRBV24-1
TGTGCCACCAGTGACGCTGAAGGGCTTCTGGGTGCTTTCTTT
CATSDAEGLLGAFF
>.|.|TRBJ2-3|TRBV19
TGTGCCAGTAGTATGGGTGGTACTAGCACAGATACGCAGTATTTT
CASSMGGTSTDTQYF